Here is one T cell receptor (beta chain) with its context. Its antigen is still unknown. The observed sequence ends 3 residues before the CDR3 terminus, with the missing tail filled in from the germline J gene. Using immunoSEQ multiplex PCR, the repertoire was profiled, and TCRdb retains in-frame clones only, with some absent. The sample includes about 39,000 clones. This record belongs to a study of T cells in women clearing cervical HPV infection. On the study more broadly: Blood came at first lesion visit for cases, post-clearance for controls. Case blood was drawn a median approximately 160 days after lesion detection.

The trim removed 4 bases at V and 4 bases at J, leaving 3 bases unmatched. The germline V gene encodes CDR1 SGHRS and CDR2 YFSETQ. The length of the CDR3 is 14 residues. Study outcomes and limitations: Richness plus V gene abundances separated cases from controls with AUC 0.65 to 0.85. Repertoire richness, not evenness, was significantly elevated in CIN3+ cases versus controls.

V and J are TRBV5-1 and TRBJ1-2; 11 bases align to TRBD1. This clonotype was sampled from a woman between 18 and 69 years old with a cervical HPV16 infection that either progressed to CIN3+ or cleared (not recorded which). Specimen: blood buffy coat. The CDR3 is CASSEGTGGYGYTF. The CDR3 DNA, read in part, is TGCGCCAGCAGCGAGGGGACAGGGGGCTATGGC.